This TCR beta chain was profiled in a study of post-analysis software for immune sequencing data. About the research overall: Relapsing-remitting, secondary progressive and progressive-relapsing courses of multiple sclerosis were included.

Findings of the study overall: Versus controls, multiple sclerosis patients showed significantly lower diversity (normalized Chao1). The study found TRBV5-6, TRBV5-1 and TRBV20-1 among five or six TRBV segments more frequent in patients than controls.

In the case of this clonotype: The antigen remains undetermined.

The CDR3 has 15 amino acids. Germline V gene data show CDR1 as SGHAT and CDR2 as FQNNGV. Every TCR beta cDNA library bore unique molecular identifiers. Input of about 0.9 to 10 million T cells yielded around 500,000 cDNA molecules. TCRdb processed the PCR reads anew with MiXCR; each CDR3 protein has one entry. The sample records 450,000 or so distinct CDR3 sequences, roughly 46% being singletons. The sequencing input was blood. The chain couples TRBV11-2 to TRBJ2-7, with a tentative D call TRBD2 (5 bases). The DNA end favors TRBJ2-5, so the J call may be wrong. The receptor was derived from a girl aged 10 to 17 with multiple sclerosis. The DNA for the CDR3 is TGTGCCAGCTCGAGCCAGGAGGCAGCTTTGGAGACCCAGTACTTC. Protein sequence: CASSSQEAALETQYF.